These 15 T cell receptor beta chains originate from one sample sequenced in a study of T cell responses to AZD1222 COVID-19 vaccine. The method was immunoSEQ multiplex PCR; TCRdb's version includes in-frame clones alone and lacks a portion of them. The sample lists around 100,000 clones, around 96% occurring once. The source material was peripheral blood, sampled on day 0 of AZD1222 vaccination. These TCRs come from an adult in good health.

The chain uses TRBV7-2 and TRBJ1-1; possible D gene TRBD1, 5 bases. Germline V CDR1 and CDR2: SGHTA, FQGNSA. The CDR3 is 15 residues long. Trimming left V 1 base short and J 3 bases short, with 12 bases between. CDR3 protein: CASSLDGTEDTEAFF. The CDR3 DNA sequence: TGTGCCAGCAGCTTAGACGGGACGGAAGACACTGAAGCTTTCTTT.

This CDR3 reads CASRITSNTGELFF. The CDR3 bases are TGTGCCAGCAGAATAACTTCGAACACCGGGGAGCTGTTTTTT. V gene TRBV6-5 combines with J gene TRBJ2-2; D remains unclear. Looked up from germline, CDR1 is MNHEY and CDR2 is SVGAGI. The CDR3 spans 14 residues. The V gene lost 6 bases and the J gene lost 0 bases, with 8 bases spanning the gap.

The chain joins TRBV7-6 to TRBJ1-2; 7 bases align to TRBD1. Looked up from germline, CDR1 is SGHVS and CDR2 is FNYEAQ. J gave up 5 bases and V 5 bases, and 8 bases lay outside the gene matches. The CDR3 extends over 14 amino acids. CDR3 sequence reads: CASSPTGVGYGYTF. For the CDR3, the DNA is TGTGCCAGCAGCCCAACAGGGGTGGGGTATGGCTACACCTTC.

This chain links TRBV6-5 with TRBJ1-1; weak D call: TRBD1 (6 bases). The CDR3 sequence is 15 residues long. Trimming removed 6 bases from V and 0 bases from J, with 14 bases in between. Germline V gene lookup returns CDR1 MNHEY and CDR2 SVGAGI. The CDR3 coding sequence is TGTGCCAGCAGCCCCGAGGGGACAATGAACACTGAAGCTTTCTTT. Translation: CASSPEGTMNTEAFF.

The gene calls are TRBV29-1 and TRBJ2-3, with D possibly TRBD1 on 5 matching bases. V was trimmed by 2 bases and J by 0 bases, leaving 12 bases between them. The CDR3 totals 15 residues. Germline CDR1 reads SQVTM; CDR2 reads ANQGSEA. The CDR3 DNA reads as TGCAGCGTTGAAATTTGGGGCGGCAGCACAGATACGCAGTATTTT. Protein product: CSVEIWGGSTDTQYF.

CDR3 sequence: CASSITQGGAGNTIYF. CDR3 DNA sequence: TGTGCCAGCAGCATAACCCAGGGGGGAGCTGGAAACACCATATATTTT. The chain combines TRBV7-9 with TRBJ1-3; TRBD1 aligns across 7 bases. The CDR3 is 16 amino acids. J was trimmed by 2 bases and V by 5 bases; bases with no gene match: 9. Germline V gene data show CDR1 as SEHNR and CDR2 as FQNEAQ (reference sequence).

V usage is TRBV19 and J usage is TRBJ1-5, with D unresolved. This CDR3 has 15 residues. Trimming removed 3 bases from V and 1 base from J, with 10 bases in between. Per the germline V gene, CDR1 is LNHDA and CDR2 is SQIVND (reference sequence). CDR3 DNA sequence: TGTGCCAGTAGTATCAGGAGAGGGAGCAATCAGCCCCAGCATTTT. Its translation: CASSIRRGSNQPQHF. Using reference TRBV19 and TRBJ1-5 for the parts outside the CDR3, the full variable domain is DGGITQSPKYLFRKEGQNVTLSCEQNLNHDAMYWYRQDPGQGLRLIYYSQIVNDFQKGDIAEGYSVSREKKESFPLTVTSAQKNPTAFYLCASSIRRGSNQPQHFGDGTRLSIL.

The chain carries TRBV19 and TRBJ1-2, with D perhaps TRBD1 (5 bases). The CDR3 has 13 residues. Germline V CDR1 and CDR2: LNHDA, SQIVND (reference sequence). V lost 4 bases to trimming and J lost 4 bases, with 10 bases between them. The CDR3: CASSSTGSYGYTF. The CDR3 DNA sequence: TGTGCCAGTAGTAGTACAGGCAGCTATGGCTACACCTTC.

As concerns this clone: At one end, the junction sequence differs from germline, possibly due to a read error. The chain's CDR3 is CASSQELGQEF. The DNA for the CDR3 is TGTGCCAGCAGCCAAGAACTGGGGCAGGAATTC. The rearrangement uses TRBV14 and TRBJ1-2, with D perhaps matching TRBD1 (5 bases). This CDR3 is 11 amino acids long. CDR1 and CDR2 (germline): SGHDN, FVKESK.

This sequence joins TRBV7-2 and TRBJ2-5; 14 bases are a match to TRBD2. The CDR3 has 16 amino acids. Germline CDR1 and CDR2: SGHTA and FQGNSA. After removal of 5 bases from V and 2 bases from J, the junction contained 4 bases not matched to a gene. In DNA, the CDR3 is TGTGCCAGCAGCCCTGGACTAGCGGGGGGACAAGAGACCCAGTACTTC. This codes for CASSPGLAGGQETQYF.

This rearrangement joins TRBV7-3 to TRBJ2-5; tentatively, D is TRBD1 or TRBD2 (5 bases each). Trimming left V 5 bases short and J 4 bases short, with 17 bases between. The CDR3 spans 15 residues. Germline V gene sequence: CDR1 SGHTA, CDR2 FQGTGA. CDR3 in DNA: TGTGCCAGCAGCCCCCACTCCGGGACGGGAGAGACCCAGTACTTC. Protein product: CASSPHSGTGETQYF.

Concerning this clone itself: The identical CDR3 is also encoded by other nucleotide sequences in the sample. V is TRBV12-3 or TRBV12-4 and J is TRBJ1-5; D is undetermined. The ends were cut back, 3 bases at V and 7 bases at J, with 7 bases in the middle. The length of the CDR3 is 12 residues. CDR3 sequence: CASSLHGQPQHF. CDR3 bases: TGTGCCAGCAGTTTGCACGGGCAGCCCCAGCATTTT.

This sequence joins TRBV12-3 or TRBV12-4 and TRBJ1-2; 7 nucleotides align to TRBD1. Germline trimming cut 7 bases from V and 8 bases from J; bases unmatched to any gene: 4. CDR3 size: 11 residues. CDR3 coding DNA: TGTGCCAGCAACAACAGGGGCGGCTACACCTTC. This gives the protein CASNNRGGYTF.

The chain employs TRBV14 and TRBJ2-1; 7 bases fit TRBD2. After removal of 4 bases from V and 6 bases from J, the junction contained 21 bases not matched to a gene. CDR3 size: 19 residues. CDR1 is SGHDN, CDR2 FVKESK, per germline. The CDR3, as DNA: TGTGCCAGCAGCCGTGGGCTAGCGGCCGGGTGGGGATCGTCCAATGAGCAGTTCTTC. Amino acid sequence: CASSRGLAAGWGSSNEQFF.

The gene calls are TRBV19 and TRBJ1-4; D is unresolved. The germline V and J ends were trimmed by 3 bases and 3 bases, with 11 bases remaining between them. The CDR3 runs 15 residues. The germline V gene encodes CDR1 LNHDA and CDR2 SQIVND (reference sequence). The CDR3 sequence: CASSIWAVANEKLFF. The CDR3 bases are TGTGCCAGTAGTATCTGGGCCGTTGCTAATGAAAAACTGTTTTTT.